Listed here are 9 T cell receptor beta chains from one sample, sequenced in a study of blood T cell repertoires in COVID-19. Sequencing was performed with immunoSEQ multiplex PCR; in TCRdb, only in-frame clones are kept and a portion is missing. The sample yields under 200,000 clones, 65% to 85% seen once. Sequences were obtained from peripheral blood. Receptors were obtained from a woman aged 55-75 years with acute or convalescent COVID-19.

This clone was seen only once. This chain joins TRBV6-1 and TRBJ1-5; D perhaps matches TRBD1 (6 bases). Germline V gene data show CDR1 as MNHNS and CDR2 as SASEGT. The CDR3 covers 18 residues. V gave up 0 bases and J gave up 1 base, with 16 bases separating them. The CDR3 DNA sequence: TGTGCCAGCAGTGAAGCGTTGGGACAATCTAAAAGCAATCAGCCCCAGCATTTT. As protein: CASSEALGQSKSNQPQHF.

CDR3 protein: CASSQRDRGRGSYTF. The CDR3 DNA follows: TGTGCCAGCAGCCAGAGGGACAGGGGGCGCGGGAGCTACACCTTC. The chain carries TRBV5-6 and TRBJ1-2; 12 bases line up with TRBD1. The CDR3 is 15 amino acids. Germline V gene lookup returns CDR1 SGHDT and CDR2 YYEEEE. The trim removed 4 bases at V and 9 bases at J, leaving 10 bases unmatched.

This clone is a singleton in its sample. This chain joins TRBV20-1 and TRBJ2-7, with D tentatively TRBD1 (6 bases). The CDR3 sequence is 12 residues long. V lost 5 bases and J lost 2, with 10 bases in between. In germline, CDR1 is DFQATT, CDR2 SNEGSKA (reference sequence). CDR3 in amino acids: CSAGDRTYEQYF. CDR3 DNA sequence: TGCAGTGCTGGTGACAGGACCTACGAGCAGTACTTC.

This clone was seen only once. The V call is TRBV6-5, the J call TRBJ2-7, with 8 bases matching TRBD1. V shed 1 base, J shed 10 bases, and the junction held 9 bases outside the gene matches. Germline CDR1 reads MNHEY; CDR2 reads SVGAGI. The CDR3 consists of 14 residues. The CDR3: CASSYYDRGAIQYF. In DNA form, the CDR3 reads TGTGCCAGCAGTTACTATGACAGGGGCGCGATTCAGTACTTC.

V and J are TRBV6-6 and TRBJ2-7, with 11 bases matching TRBD1. Trimming removed 6 bases from V and 6 bases from J; junction bases left unmatched: 4. The CDR3 contains 13 residues. Germline values: CDR1 MNHNY, CDR2 SVGAGI (reference sequence). The DNA of the CDR3 is TGTGCCAGCAGCGGACAGGGGGCCGGCGAGCAGTACTTC. Amino acid sequence: CASSGQGAGEQYF.

CDR3 loop: CASSVQGSGANVLTF. Here the CDR3 DNA reads TGTGCCAGCAGCGTACAGGGTTCTGGGGCCAACGTCCTGACTTTC. The genes are TRBV7-8 and TRBJ2-6, with D possibly being TRBD1 (6 bases). The germline CDR1 and CDR2 sequences are SGHVS and FQNEAQ. V shed 5 bases and J shed 1 base, with 9 bases lying between them. The CDR3 extends over 15 amino acids.

This clone has just one count. The chain couples TRBV19 to TRBJ1-5; 11 nucleotides align to TRBD1. The J segment lost 3 bases and the V segment lost 5 bases, leaving 3 bases of the junction unmatched. Germline V CDR1 and CDR2: LNHDA, SQIVND (reference sequence). The CDR3 has 15 amino acids. CDR3 coding DNA: TGTGCCAGTAGTTCGGACAGGGGGCTCAATCAGCCCCAGCATTTT. Protein sequence: CASSSDRGLNQPQHF.

The rearrangement joins TRBV19 to TRBJ2-7; 8 positions agree with TRBD1. This CDR3 has 16 residues. J was trimmed by 4 bases and V by 1 base; bases with no gene match: 9. Germline CDR1 is LNHDA and CDR2 is SQIVND (reference sequence). The CDR3 sequence: CASSIGAGQGIYEQYF. For the CDR3, the DNA is TGTGCCAGTAGTATAGGAGCAGGACAGGGTATATACGAGCAGTACTTC.

Written as DNA, the CDR3 is TGTGCCAGCAGCTTAAGACTAGAAAACATTCAGTACTTC. This codes for CASSLRLENIQYF. The chain combines TRBV7-2 with TRBJ2-4; D is possibly TRBD2 (6 bases). This CDR3 spans 13 amino acids. V lost 2 bases, J lost 5 bases, and 7 bases lay in between. Germline V gives CDR1 SGHTA, CDR2 FQGNSA.